Listed below are T cell receptor beta chains from one sample, sequenced in a study of beta chain features in type 1 diabetes. Method: immunoSEQ multiplex PCR; TCRdb's copy keeps in-frame clones and lacks some. The sample includes some 900,000 clones, about a sixth of them seen just once. The material sequenced was naive CD4+ T cells from blood. Receptor source: a woman aged 18-35 years in good health. CDR3s include the opening cysteine and the closing phenylalanine or tryptophan. A D gene is named only where the DNA matches it firmly. Clone size is stated in some rows and not others, as once, few, many or a class when expanded.

J: TRBJ1-2
size: -
D: TRBD1
V: TRBV28
DNA: TGTGCCAGCAGGCCCACTGGGACAGGCGCCACTAACTATGGCTACACCTTC
CDR3: CASRPTGTGATNYGYTF

J: TRBJ1-1
size: -
D: -
V: TRBV7-2
DNA: TGTGCCAGCAGCTTAGGGCCGTACGTGGGCACTGAAGCTTTCTTT
CDR3: CASSLGPYVGTEAFF

J: TRBJ2-1
size: few
D: TRBD2
V: TRBV7-9
DNA: TGTGCCAGCAGCGCCCGCGGGAGTGAGCAGTTCTTC
CDR3: CASSARGSEQFF

J: TRBJ2-7
size: -
D: -
V: TRBV7-9
DNA: TGTGCCAGCAGCTTAGATGCGGGCCTCTCCTACGAGCAGTACTTC
CDR3: CASSLDAGLSYEQYF

J: TRBJ2-1
size: -
D: TRBD2
V: TRBV5-1
DNA: TGCGCCAGCAGCTTAGCTAGCGGGAGGAATGAGCAGTTCTTC
CDR3: CASSLASGRNEQFF

J: TRBJ1-2
size: few
D: -
V: TRBV10-3
DNA: TGTGCCATCAGTGAGTCGAGCGTCAGGATCGTTGGCTACACCTTC
CDR3: CAISESSVRIVGYTF

J: TRBJ2-7
size: -
D: -
V: TRBV7-9
DNA: TGTGCCAGCAGCCGGGCAGGTTACGAGCAGTACTTC
CDR3: CASSRAGYEQYF

J: TRBJ1-1
size: few
D: -
V: TRBV29-1
DNA: TGCAGCGTGGCAAGGGGTCCGAACACTGAAGCTTTCTTT
CDR3: CSVARGPNTEAFF

J: TRBJ2-7
size: -
D: -
V: TRBV4-2
DNA: TGTGCCAGCAGCCAAGATGCCACCTACGAGCAGTACTTC
CDR3: CASSQDATYEQYF

J: TRBJ2-2
size: -
D: -
V: TRBV14
DNA: TGTGCCAGCAGCCAGTTAGGGGCGAAAACCGGGGAGCTGTTTTTT
CDR3: CASSQLGAKTGELFF

J: TRBJ2-1
size: -
D: TRBD2
V: TRBV5-6
DNA: TGTGCCAGCAGCCCATCCTACAGCGGGGCTGGCGCGTTCTTC
CDR3: CASSPSYSGAGAFF

J: TRBJ1-4
size: few
D: TRBD1
V: TRBV2
DNA: TGTGCCAGCAGTCCACGTACAGGGGGATATGAAAAACTGTTTTTT
CDR3: CASSPRTGGYEKLFF

J: TRBJ2-3
size: -
D: TRBD1
V: TRBV6-6
DNA: TGTGCCAGCAGTTACTCGACAGGGCCATTCACAGATACGCAGTATTTT
CDR3: CASSYSTGPFTDTQYF

J: TRBJ2-7
size: -
D: TRBD2
V: TRBV6-5
DNA: TGTGCCAGCAGCCGTACTAGCGGGAGGTCCTACGAGCAGTACTTC
CDR3: CASSRTSGRSYEQYF

J: TRBJ2-1
size: -
D: -
V: TRBV7-2
DNA: TGTGCCAGCAGCTTATGGAGTGGTAATGAGCAGTTCTTC
CDR3: CASSLWSGNEQFF

J: TRBJ2-1
size: few
D: -
V: TRBV7-2
DNA: TGTGCCAGCAGCCCGGGACGGTACAATGAGCAGTTCTTC
CDR3: CASSPGRYNEQFF

J: TRBJ2-3
size: -
D: TRBD2
V: TRBV19
DNA: TGTGCCAGTCGACTAGCGGGTACAGATACGCAGTATTTT
CDR3: CASRLAGTDTQYF

J: TRBJ2-7
size: few
D: -
V: TRBV27
DNA: TGTGCCAGCAGGGACAGCTCCTACGAGCAGTACTTC
CDR3: CASRDSSYEQYF

J: TRBJ2-3
size: once
D: -
V: TRBV7-9
DNA: TGTGCCAGCAGTTTAGGGCCCCCAGATACGCAGTATTTT
CDR3: CASSLGPPDTQYF

J: TRBJ2-3
size: -
D: -
V: TRBV21-1
DNA: TGTGCCAGCAGCAAAGATGAGACCAAACCCGCCTCAGATACGCAGTATTTT
CDR3: CASSKDETKPASDTQYF

J: TRBJ2-5
size: few
D: TRBD1
V: TRBV18
DNA: TGTGCCAGCTCAACCTCCGTGGGACAGGGGCGAGGAGAGACCCAGTACTTC
CDR3: CASSTSVGQGRGETQYF

J: TRBJ2-2
size: -
D: TRBD1
V: TRBV19
DNA: TGTGCCAGTAGTACGACAGGGATCACCGGGGAGCTGTTTTTT
CDR3: CASSTTGITGELFF

J: TRBJ1-5
size: few
D: TRBD1
V: TRBV19
DNA: TGTGCCAGTAGAGCCGGGACAGATAATCAGCCCCAGCATTTT
CDR3: CASRAGTDNQPQHF

J: TRBJ2-7
size: -
D: -
V: TRBV4-3
DNA: TGCGCCAGCAGCCAAGAGATATCAAGTGGGGACCTCTACGAGCAGTACTTC
CDR3: CASSQEISSGDLYEQYF

J: TRBJ2-1
size: -
D: -
V: TRBV9
DNA: TGTGCCAGCAGCGTAACGGACGGGAGATTTTGGAATGAGCAGTTCTTC
CDR3: CASSVTDGRFWNEQFF

J: TRBJ1-2
size: few
D: -
V: TRBV28
DNA: TGTGCCAGCAGTTTGTTAGTCGGTGGCTACACCTTC
CDR3: CASSLLVGGYTF

J: TRBJ2-2
size: -
D: -
V: TRBV25-1
DNA: TGTGCCAGCAGTGAACTGACAGCGTCCACCGGGGAGCTGTTTTTT
CDR3: CASSELTASTGELFF